Listed below are T cell receptor beta chains from one sample, sequenced in a study of blood T cell repertoires in COVID-19. The table came from immunoSEQ multiplex PCR; TCRdb's copy has only in-frame clones and leaves some out. The data hold roughly 120,000 clones, with about 85% observed a single time. Sequenced sample: peripheral blood. The receptors stem from a woman of 80 years or more with COVID-19, enrolled during active disease. CDR3s include the opening cysteine and the closing phenylalanine or tryptophan. D genes are given only for firm matches. The size field is filled for only some rows; it gives once, few, many or a size class.

v_gene: TRBV2; abundance: once; j_gene: TRBJ2-7; d_gene: TRBD2; CDR3aa: CAGSEGGSVYEQYF; CDR3nt: TGTGCCGGATCCGAAGGCGGGAGCGTGTACGAGCAGTACTTC
v_gene: TRBV6-1; abundance: .; j_gene: TRBJ2-5; d_gene: TRBD2; CDR3aa: CASSEAGWGLALYQETQYF; CDR3nt: TGTGCCAGCAGTGAAGCGGGATGGGGACTAGCGCTGTACCAAGAGACCCAGTACTTC
v_gene: TRBV4-2; abundance: .; j_gene: TRBJ2-3; d_gene: TRBD2; CDR3aa: CASSQSPLAGGRFGTPGAQYF; CDR3nt: TGTGCCAGCAGCCAATCACCTCTAGCGGGAGGGCGTTTCGGAACCCCCGGAGCGCAGTATTTT
v_gene: TRBV15; abundance: .; j_gene: TRBJ2-3; d_gene: .; CDR3aa: CATSREGADTQYF; CDR3nt: TGTGCCACCAGCAGAGAGGGCGCAGATACGCAGTATTTT
v_gene: TRBV18; abundance: .; j_gene: TRBJ2-1; d_gene: TRBD1; CDR3aa: CASSPEPGTDYNEQFF; CDR3nt: TGTGCCAGCTCACCCGAACCCGGGACAGACTACAATGAGCAGTTCTTC
v_gene: TRBV18; abundance: .; j_gene: TRBJ1-1; d_gene: TRBD1; CDR3aa: CASSLQGLIGNTEAFF; CDR3nt: TGTGCCAGCTCACTACAGGGGCTTATCGGGAACACTGAAGCTTTCTTT
v_gene: TRBV4-1; abundance: .; j_gene: TRBJ1-4; d_gene: .; CDR3aa: CASSHDRATNEKLFF; CDR3nt: TGCGCCAGCAGCCATGACAGAGCAACTAATGAAAAACTGTTTTTT
v_gene: TRBV19; abundance: .; j_gene: TRBJ2-7; d_gene: TRBD1; CDR3aa: CASTDRGGEQYF; CDR3nt: TGTGCCAGTACCGACAGGGGAGGCGAGCAGTACTTC
v_gene: TRBV4-1; abundance: few; j_gene: TRBJ1-5; d_gene: .; CDR3aa: CASSQRDISNQPQHF; CDR3nt: TGCGCCAGCAGCCAGAGGGACATCAGCAATCAGCCCCAGCATTTT
v_gene: TRBV5-1; abundance: .; j_gene: TRBJ2-3; d_gene: .; CDR3aa: CASSLGQGKDTQYF; CDR3nt: TGCGCCAGCAGCTTGGGCCAGGGCAAAGATACGCAGTATTTT
v_gene: TRBV6-2/TRBV6-3; abundance: .; j_gene: TRBJ2-7; d_gene: .; CDR3aa: CASSYRGLSEQYF; CDR3nt: TGTGCCAGCAGTTACCGGGGTCTTAGCGAGCAGTACTTC
v_gene: TRBV14; abundance: .; j_gene: TRBJ2-2; d_gene: .; CDR3aa: CASSQEIRARTNTGELFF; CDR3nt: TGTGCCAGCAGCCAAGAGATCAGGGCTAGAACGAACACCGGGGAGCTGTTTTTT
v_gene: TRBV5-1; abundance: .; j_gene: TRBJ1-3; d_gene: .; CDR3aa: CASSLAGGNTIYF; CDR3nt: TGCGCCAGCAGCTTGGCCGGGGGAAACACCATATATTTT
v_gene: TRBV7-8; abundance: .; j_gene: TRBJ1-2; d_gene: .; CDR3aa: CASSLDSFGYTF; CDR3nt: TGTGCCAGCAGCTTAGACTCCTTTGGCTACACCTTC
v_gene: TRBV9; abundance: few; j_gene: TRBJ1-2; d_gene: .; CDR3aa: CASSVKQGPTLDGYTF; CDR3nt: TGTGCCAGCAGCGTAAAGCAGGGCCCGACACTGGATGGCTACACCTTC
v_gene: TRBV6-6; abundance: .; j_gene: TRBJ2-1; d_gene: .; CDR3aa: CASSYSSRYNEQFF; CDR3nt: TGTGCCAGCAGTTACTCTTCCCGCTACAATGAGCAGTTCTTC
v_gene: TRBV5-1; abundance: .; j_gene: TRBJ1-2; d_gene: TRBD1; CDR3aa: CATSTGLEGYGYTF; CDR3nt: TGCGCCACGTCGACAGGGTTAGAGGGCTATGGCTACACCTTC
v_gene: TRBV27; abundance: .; j_gene: TRBJ2-7; d_gene: .; CDR3aa: CASSLGGWGYEQYF; CDR3nt: TGTGCCAGCAGTTTAGGGGGGTGGGGCTACGAGCAGTACTTC
v_gene: TRBV20-1; abundance: .; j_gene: TRBJ2-7; d_gene: TRBD1; CDR3aa: CSAEGAQEQYF; CDR3nt: TGCAGTGCTGAGGGGGCGCAAGAGCAGTACTTC
v_gene: TRBV6-1; abundance: .; j_gene: TRBJ1-4; d_gene: TRBD1; CDR3aa: CASSEGDRKKLFF; CDR3nt: TGTGCCAGCAGTGAAGGGGACAGGAAAAAACTGTTTTTT
v_gene: TRBV7-2; abundance: .; j_gene: TRBJ2-1; d_gene: .; CDR3aa: CASSSSGTYNEQFF; CDR3nt: TGTGCCAGCAGCTCAAGCGGAACCTACAATGAGCAGTTCTTC
v_gene: TRBV7-2; abundance: .; j_gene: TRBJ2-7; d_gene: TRBD2; CDR3aa: CASSLSGSSYEQYF; CDR3nt: TGTGCCAGCAGCTTAAGCGGGAGCTCCTACGAGCAGTACTTC
v_gene: TRBV24-1; abundance: .; j_gene: TRBJ2-5; d_gene: .; CDR3aa: CATSGGLQETQYF; CDR3nt: TGTGCCACCAGTGGGGGACTGCAAGAGACCCAGTACTTC
v_gene: TRBV27; abundance: .; j_gene: TRBJ2-7; d_gene: .; CDR3aa: CASSLLQGDEQYF; CDR3nt: TGTGCCAGCAGTTTGCTGCAGGGCGACGAGCAGTACTTC
v_gene: TRBV7-2; abundance: .; j_gene: TRBJ1-3; d_gene: .; CDR3aa: CASSAVEQSSGNTIYF; CDR3nt: TGTGCCAGCAGCGCCGTGGAACAGAGCTCTGGAAACACCATATATTTT
v_gene: TRBV5-1; abundance: .; j_gene: TRBJ2-2; d_gene: .; CDR3aa: CASSLQGYTGELFF; CDR3nt: TGCGCCAGCAGCTTGCAGGGTTACACCGGGGAGCTGTTTTTT
v_gene: TRBV19; abundance: few; j_gene: TRBJ2-1; d_gene: TRBD2; CDR3aa: CASSIGLAGGNEQFF; CDR3nt: TGTGCCAGTAGTATAGGACTAGCGGGAGGTAATGAGCAGTTCTTC
v_gene: TRBV4-2; abundance: few; j_gene: TRBJ2-1; d_gene: TRBD1; CDR3aa: CASSQDGQGGGNEQFF; CDR3nt: TGTGCCAGCAGCCAAGATGGACAGGGGGGTGGTAATGAGCAGTTCTTC
v_gene: TRBV12-3/TRBV12-4; abundance: .; j_gene: TRBJ1-2; d_gene: .; CDR3aa: CASSWHYGYTF; CDR3nt: TGTGCCAGCAGCTGGCACTATGGCTACACCTTC
v_gene: TRBV4-2; abundance: .; j_gene: TRBJ1-4; d_gene: .; CDR3aa: CASSQDLGSGNEKLFF; CDR3nt: TGTGCCAGCAGCCAGGATCTTGGGAGTGGAAATGAAAAACTGTTTTTT
v_gene: TRBV5-4; abundance: .; j_gene: TRBJ2-5; d_gene: .; CDR3aa: CASSFRDTQETQYF; CDR3nt: TGTGCCAGCAGCTTCCGGGACACGCAAGAGACCCAGTACTTC
v_gene: TRBV19; abundance: .; j_gene: TRBJ2-5; d_gene: TRBD2; CDR3aa: CASSIMLAGGQETQYF; CDR3nt: TGTGCCAGTAGTATTATGCTAGCGGGGGGACAAGAGACCCAGTACTTC
v_gene: TRBV7-9; abundance: .; j_gene: TRBJ2-1; d_gene: .; CDR3aa: CASSLGPRGHEQFF; CDR3nt: TGTGCCAGCAGCTTAGGACCCAGGGGACATGAGCAGTTCTTC
v_gene: TRBV2; abundance: .; j_gene: TRBJ2-7; d_gene: TRBD2; CDR3aa: CASNSGTIYEQYF; CDR3nt: TGTGCCAGCAATTCCGGGACTATTTACGAGCAGTACTTC
v_gene: TRBV19; abundance: few; j_gene: TRBJ1-5; d_gene: .; CDR3aa: CASSIDTGRNQPQHF; CDR3nt: TGTGCCAGTAGTATAGATACAGGACGGAATCAGCCCCAGCATTTT
v_gene: TRBV3-1/TRBV3-2; abundance: .; j_gene: TRBJ2-5; d_gene: TRBD2; CDR3aa: CASSPWTSGNQETQYF; CDR3nt: TGTGCCAGCAGCCCCTGGACTAGCGGGAACCAAGAGACCCAGTACTTC
v_gene: TRBV6-2/TRBV6-3; abundance: .; j_gene: TRBJ2-2; d_gene: .; CDR3aa: CASSYRTDPGELFF; CDR3nt: TGTGCCAGCAGTTACAGGACAGACCCCGGGGAGCTGTTTTTT
v_gene: TRBV7-9; abundance: .; j_gene: TRBJ1-5; d_gene: .; CDR3aa: CASSPSGRSPGEPQHF; CDR3nt: TGTGCCAGCAGCCCCAGCGGGCGCAGCCCGGGAGAGCCCCAGCATTTT
v_gene: TRBV2; abundance: .; j_gene: TRBJ2-4; d_gene: .; CDR3aa: CASSVDTGLQYF; CDR3nt: TGTGCCAGCAGTGTTGACACGGGACTCCAGTACTTC
v_gene: TRBV9; abundance: .; j_gene: TRBJ2-2; d_gene: .; CDR3aa: CASSVVPDSGTGELFF; CDR3nt: TGTGCCAGCAGCGTAGTCCCGGACAGCGGTACCGGGGAGCTGTTTTTT
v_gene: TRBV28; abundance: few; j_gene: TRBJ1-3; d_gene: .; CDR3aa: CASSRRVAGNTIYF; CDR3nt: TGTGCCAGCAGTCGCAGGGTAGCTGGAAACACCATATATTTT
v_gene: TRBV16; abundance: .; j_gene: TRBJ1-2; d_gene: .; CDR3aa: CASSQGRSRYGYTF; CDR3nt: TGTGCCAGCAGCCAGGGGAGGTCCCGGTATGGCTACACCTTC
v_gene: TRBV29-1; abundance: .; j_gene: TRBJ2-5; d_gene: .; CDR3aa: CSVEPPQGRETQYF; CDR3nt: TGCAGCGTTGAACCGCCACAGGGGAGGGAGACCCAGTACTTC